A single sample gave rise to the 3 T cell receptor beta chains below, sequenced in a study of blood T cells in healthy people across ages. A second PCR of about 6 to 12 cycles used a sample-barcoded 5' primer and a J-beta primer mix. In TCRdb, the 5' RACE reads were re-called with MiXCR into one record per CDR3 protein. The sample lists about 650,000 distinct CDR3 sequences, less than 40% occurring once. Sequencing was performed on blood. These receptors were taken from an elderly woman in good health.

This clonotype has ten or more counts. The chain has TRBV6-1 and TRBJ1-2; 8 bases map to TRBD1. Germline V gene data show CDR1 as MNHNS and CDR2 as SASEGT. Germline trimming cut 5 bases from V and 8 bases from J; bases unmatched to any gene: 4. The CDR3 loop spans 12 amino acids. CDR3 sequence: CASSLTGEGYTF. The CDR3 nucleotides read TGTGCCAGCAGTCTGACAGGGGAAGGCTACACCTTC.

The V call is TRBV20-1, the J call TRBJ2-1; TRBD2 aligns across 9 bases. The germline V gene has CDR1 DFQATT and CDR2 SNEGSKA (reference sequence). This CDR3 spans 15 amino acids. V lost 4 bases, J lost 6 bases, and 10 bases stayed unmatched. The CDR3 sequence: CSAILREGLGNEQFF. CDR3 bases: TGCAGTGCTATTTTGCGGGAGGGCCTCGGCAATGAGCAGTTCTTC.

Points on this clonotype: The junction departs from germline at one end; a sequencing error may be responsible. This chain joins TRBV15 and TRBJ1-5; TRBD1 is a possible D gene (5 bases). There are 14 residues in the CDR3. Germline V gene data show CDR1 as LNHNV and CDR2 as YYDKDF (reference sequence). CDR3: CAASRVGGDGTQHF. The CDR3 region has the DNA TGTGCCGCCAGCAGAGTTGGTGGGGACGGTACCCAGCATTTT.